Presented here are 23 T cell receptor beta chains from one specimen sequenced in a study of T-cell memory formation after mild COVID-19. TCRdb re-called the 5' RACE reads through MiXCR, storing one row per CDR3 protein. Here the sample spans hundreds of thousands of distinct CDR3 sequences, over 15% being singletons. The sequenced sample was PBMCs or a T cell subset sorted from them (not recorded which). The source of these receptors is an adult woman who had mild COVID-19 (a few samples of this study predate the infection). Cell type and time point are not known.

There are a few counts of this clonotype. The V call is TRBV7-2, the J call TRBJ2-7; D is undetermined. The germline V and J ends were trimmed by 3 bases and 3 bases, with 15 bases remaining between them. The CDR3 is made up of 15 amino acids. Looked up from germline, CDR1 is SGHTA and CDR2 is FQGNSA. CDR3: CASSFSLVGNYEQYF. CDR3 nucleotides: TGTGCCAGCAGCTTCAGTTTAGTAGGTAACTACGAGCAGTACTTC.

Ten or more counts support this clonotype. This chain links TRBV7-3 with TRBJ2-7, with D perhaps TRBD1 or TRBD2 (6 bases each). The CDR3 spans 14 residues. Germline loops: CDR1 SGHTA, CDR2 FQGTGA. V shed 6 bases and J shed 1 base, with 13 bases lying between them. The CDR3 loop is CASSPGGTSYEQYF. Written as DNA, the CDR3 is TGTGCCAGCAGTCCTGGGGGGACATCCTACGAGCAGTACTTC.

In its sample, this clonotype was seen a few times. The genes are TRBV5-4 and TRBJ1-5; D may be TRBD1 (5 bases). Trimming took 4 bases from V and 4 from J, leaving 12 bases between them. There are 14 residues in the CDR3. The germline CDR1 and CDR2 sequences are SGHNT and YYREEE (reference sequence). The DNA of the CDR3 is TGTGCCAGCAGCAAGGGACTGTCTAATCAGCCCCAGCATTTT. It is translated as CASSKGLSNQPQHF. The variable domain in full, completed from reference TRBV5-4 and TRBJ1-5, reads ETGVTQSPTHLIKTRGQQVTLRCSSQSGHNTVSWYQQALGQGPQFIFQYYREEENGRGNFPPRFSGLQFPNYSSELNVNALELDDSALYLCASSKGLSNQPQHFGDGTRLSIL.

The gene calls are TRBV3-1 and TRBJ1-6, with TRBD1 matching 9 bases. V trimming: 3 bases; J trimming: 18 bases; junction bases outside the gene matches: 9. Germline CDR1 is LGHDT and CDR2 is YNNKEL (reference sequence). The CDR3 runs 13 residues. CDR3 residues: CASSQTSRDRAHF. CDR3 bases: TGTGCCAGCAGCCAGACGAGCCGGGACAGGGCCCACTTT. Drawing the rest from reference TRBV3-1 and TRBJ1-6, the complete variable domain is DTAVSQTPKYLVTQMGNDKSIKCEQNLGHDTMYWYKQDSKKFLKIMFSYNNKELIINETVPNRFSPKSPDKAHLNLHINSLELGDSAVYFCASSQTSRDRAHFGNGTRLTVT.

The chain combines TRBV14 with TRBJ2-3, with D possibly being TRBD1 (6 bases). CDR1 and CDR2 from the germline V gene are SGHDN and FVKESK. This CDR3 is built from 16 residues. V was clipped by 3 bases and J by 4 bases, with 17 bases between them. This CDR3 is CASSQDTGLGADTQYF. Written as DNA, the CDR3 is TGTGCCAGCAGCCAGGATACAGGGCTCGGAGCAGATACGCAGTATTTT.

V is TRBV30 and J is TRBJ1-1; D is uncertain. Germline V lookup: CDR1 GTSNPN, CDR2 SVGIG (reference sequence). CDR3 length: 15 residues. V was pared by 0 bases and J by 5 bases, with 16 bases between. CDR3 sequence (DNA): TGTGCCTGGAGTGTATTGGGCCGCTCTGGGACTGAAGCTTTCTTT. It encodes CAWSVLGRSGTEAFF. The variable domain in full, with the rest retrieved from reference TRBV30 and TRBJ1-1, is SQTIHQWPATLVQPVGSPLSLECTVEGTSNPNLYWYRQAAGRGLQLLFYSVGIGQISSEVPQNLSASRPQDRQFILSSKKLLLSDSGFYLCAWSVLGRSGTEAFFGQGTRLTVV.

The sample holds a few counts of this clonotype. The rearrangement joins TRBV28 to TRBJ1-5, with D possibly TRBD1 on 6 matching bases. Germline CDR1 MDHEN, CDR2 SYDVKM. Trimming took off 5 bases at V and 0 bases at J, with 14 bases between the two ends. The CDR3 runs to 16 residues. The CDR3 sequence is CASSPVRGFSNQPQHF. The CDR3 DNA sequence: TGTGCCAGCAGTCCCGTTAGGGGGTTTAGCAATCAGCCCCAGCATTTT.

This clonotype was recorded a few times. This chain uses TRBV7-6 with TRBJ2-1; 10 nucleotides line up with TRBD1. The CDR3 has 15 amino acids. The trim removed 1 base at V and 7 bases at J, leaving 4 bases unmatched. Germline V gives CDR1 SGHVS, CDR2 FNYEAQ. Here the CDR3 reads CASSLGPGQGNEQFF. In nucleotides, the CDR3 is TGTGCCAGCAGCTTAGGACCGGGACAGGGGAATGAGCAGTTCTTC. The whole variable domain, remainder taken from reference TRBV7-6 and TRBJ2-1, is GAGVSQSPRYKVTKRGQDVALRCDPISGHVSLYWYRQALGQGPEFLTYFNYEAQQDKSGLPNDRFSAERPEGSISTLTIQRTEQRDSAMYRCASSLGPGQGNEQFFGPGTRLTVL.

The V and J genes are TRBV29-1 and TRBJ2-4; D might be TRBD1 (5 bases). Germline assignment: CDR1 SQVTM and CDR2 ANQGSEA. Trimming removed 3 bases from V and 0 bases from J, with 18 bases in between. This CDR3 spans 17 amino acids. CDR3 residues: CSVEGLGSLLAKNIQYF. The CDR3 DNA follows: TGCAGCGTTGAGGGGCTTGGGTCCCTTCTAGCCAAAAACATTCAGTACTTC. Full variable domain (outside the CDR3, taken from reference TRBV29-1 and TRBJ2-4): SAVISQKPSRDICQRGTSLTIQCQVDSQVTMMFWYRQQPGQSLTLIATANQGSEATYESGFVIDKFPISRPNLTFSTLTVSNMSPEDSSIYLCSVEGLGSLLAKNIQYFGAGTRLSVL.

CDR3 amino acids: CASSQDLSGGVYEQYF. In nucleotides, the CDR3 is TGTGCCAGCAGCCAAGATCTTAGCGGGGGCGTCTACGAGCAGTACTTC. The chain couples TRBV4-2 to TRBJ2-7; 9 bases are shared with TRBD2. CDR3 length equals 16 residues. V lost 0 bases and J lost 3; bases outside the gene matches: 6. Germline-derived CDR1 and CDR2 are LGHNA and YNFKEQ.

The genes are TRBV12-3 or TRBV12-4 and TRBJ2-2; 13 positions match TRBD2. This CDR3 comprises 16 residues. Trimming cost V 6 bases and J 5 bases; bases outside gene matches: 6. CDR3 sequence (DNA): TGTGCCAGCAGCTCAACTAGCGGGAGGGCTACCGGGGAGCTGTTTTTT. This sequence encodes CASSSTSGRATGELFF.

This chain uses TRBV7-2 with TRBJ2-1; TRBD1 aligns across 7 bases. Looked up from germline, CDR1 is SGHTA and CDR2 is FQGNSA. V lost 3 bases and J lost 7; bases outside the gene matches: 6. The CDR3 consists of 14 residues. The CDR3 spells CASSLGIRGNEQFF. CDR3 in DNA: TGTGCCAGCAGCTTGGGTATCAGGGGGAATGAGCAGTTCTTC. Together with reference TRBV7-2 and TRBJ2-1, the CDR3 gives the full variable domain: GAGVSQSPSNKVTEKGKDVELRCDPISGHTALYWYRQSLGQGLEFLIYFQGNSAPDKSGLPSDRFSAERTGGSVSTLTIQRTQQEDSAVYLCASSLGIRGNEQFFGPGTRLTVL.

This clonotype occurred a few times. The chain recombines TRBV5-1 with TRBJ2-7; the match to TRBD1 covers 7 bases. The ends lost 4 bases at V and 0 bases at J; junction bases unmatched: 4. Germline values: CDR1 SGHRS, CDR2 YFSETQ. The CDR3 has 14 residues. The CDR3 spells CASSTRDSSYEQYF. CDR3 DNA sequence: TGCGCCAGCAGCACCCGGGACAGCTCCTACGAGCAGTACTTC.

This clonotype was observed a few times. The gene calls are TRBV12-3 or TRBV12-4 and TRBJ1-2; 8 bases fit TRBD1. V was clipped by 6 bases and J by 4 bases; unmatched bases: 16. This CDR3 comprises 17 residues. The CDR3 is CASRVFGQGPRRYGYTF. CDR3 DNA sequence: TGTGCCAGCAGAGTTTTCGGACAGGGACCTCGGCGCTATGGCTACACCTTC.

This clonotype was counted at least ten times. V is TRBV7-2 and J is TRBJ2-7, with D perhaps TRBD2 (6 bases). Trimming cost V 5 bases and J 1 base, with 9 bases left between them. The CDR3 loop spans 13 amino acids. Germline V gene sequence: CDR1 SGHTA, CDR2 FQGNSA. DNA of the CDR3: TGTGCCAGCAGCCGTAGCGGTTCCTACGAGCAGTACTTC. This gives the protein CASSRSGSYEQYF. Full variable domain (remainder filled in from reference TRBV7-2 and TRBJ2-7): GAGVSQSPSNKVTEKGKDVELRCDPISGHTALYWYRQSLGQGLEFLIYFQGNSAPDKSGLPSDRFSAERTGGSVSTLTIQRTQQEDSAVYLCASSRSGSYEQYFGPGTRLTVT.

This chain uses TRBV4-1 with TRBJ2-7; no definite D call. The CDR3 covers 14 residues. Trimming removed 2 bases from V and 3 bases from J, with 11 bases in between. The germline gives CDR1 MGHRA, CDR2 YSYEKL. CDR3 bases: TGCGCCAGCAGCCAAACAGAAGTCGACTACGAGCAGTACTTC. Encoded protein: CASSQTEVDYEQYF.

In its sample, this clonotype was seen many times. The germline gene is not matched at one end of the junction; a read error may be the cause. The gene calls are TRBV7-6 and TRBJ2-7, with D unresolved. This CDR3 is 14 amino acids long. Germline V gives CDR1 SGHVS, CDR2 FNYEAQ. Here the CDR3 reads CASSLGASSYEQYF. Here the CDR3 DNA reads TGCGCCAGCAGCTTGGGCGCCTCCTCCTACGAGCAGTACTTC.

This chain joins TRBV6-1 and TRBJ1-2; the D is unclear. V was shortened by 3 bases and J by 2 bases, with 10 bases between the two germline ends. The CDR3 sequence is 14 residues long. Germline V gene lookup returns CDR1 MNHNS and CDR2 SASEGT. CDR3 sequence (DNA): TGTGCCAGCAGTGAGGAGACTTCAAACTATGGCTACACCTTC. Protein product: CASSEETSNYGYTF.

This chain links TRBV13 with TRBJ2-5, with 8 bases identical to TRBD1. Germline assignment: CDR1 PRHDT and CDR2 FYEKMQ (reference sequence). Trimming took 4 bases from V and 5 from J; bases not matched to a gene: 6. The CDR3 totals 14 residues. The chain's CDR3 is CASSSTGDGETQYF. CDR3 sequence (DNA): TGTGCCAGCAGCTCGACAGGGGATGGGGAGACCCAGTACTTC. Filled out from reference TRBV13 and TRBJ2-5, the complete variable domain reads AAGVIQSPRHLIKEKRETATLKCYPIPRHDTVYWYQQGPGQDPQFLISFYEKMQSDKGSIPDRFSAQQFSDYHSELNMSSLELGDSALYFCASSSTGDGETQYFGPGTRLLVL.

V usage is TRBV6-5 and J usage is TRBJ1-1; 8 nucleotides match TRBD1. CDR3 size: 15 residues. V shed 6 bases and J 0 bases; nucleotides not matched to a gene: 6. Germline CDR1 MNHEY, CDR2 SVGAGI. The CDR3 DNA follows: TGTGCCAGCAGATCAGGGGGCACCGTGAACACTGAAGCTTTCTTT. This sequence encodes CASRSGGTVNTEAFF.

This clonotype was detected many times. V gene TRBV24-1 combines with J gene TRBJ1-5; D unclear. Germline lookup yields CDR1 KGHDR and CDR2 SFDVKD. The CDR3 is made up of 16 amino acids. V shed 0 bases and J shed 2 bases, with 10 bases lying between them. DNA of the CDR3: TGTGCCACCAGTGATTTGCGGAGGGAAGGCAATCAGCCCCAGCATTTT. As protein: CATSDLRREGNQPQHF.

The V call is TRBV3-1, the J call TRBJ2-1; D may be TRBD2 (5 bases). The ends were cut back, 5 bases at V and 7 bases at J, with 12 bases in the middle. The CDR3 sequence is 13 residues long. The germline CDR1 and CDR2 sequences are LGHDT and YNNKEL (reference sequence). CDR3 nucleotide sequence: TGTGCCAGCAGCGCCTACGGGGAGAATGAGCAGTTCTTC. Translation: CASSAYGENEQFF.

This clonotype has ten or more counts. One end of the junction varies from germline; a read error may be responsible. The CDR3 protein is CASSQGGLAGGYCTF. CDR3 bases: TGCGCCAGCAGCCAAGGCGGACTAGCGGGGGGGTACTGCACCTTT. The genes are TRBV4-1 and TRBJ2-3; the match to TRBD2 covers 15 bases. Per the germline V gene, CDR1 is MGHRA and CDR2 is YSYEKL. The CDR3 length is 15 residues.